The 12 T cell receptor beta chains given below trace back to one sample, sequenced in a study of cytomegalovirus exposure and HLA in healthy donors (dated 2017 in TCRdb). Library preparation was by the immunoSEQ multiplex PCR assay. A mixture of 60 forward primers for TCR Vbeta segments and 13 reverse primers for TCR Jbeta segments was used in the multiplex PCR. TCRdb re-hosts the immuneACCESS table, in-frame sequences only. Its copies lack some clones; in the studies checked, an unresolved V gene accounts for under half of them, and the cause for the rest is not known. The table for this sample lists under 250,000 clones; 60% to 80% of them were counted only once. 2.5% to 3.5% of the sample lies in the top ten. The source material was PBMCs. These receptors came from a woman aged 25 to 45 in good health and CMV-seronegative.

The chain has TRBV6-4 and TRBJ2-5; TRBD2 aligns across 8 bases. Germline CDR1 MRHNA, CDR2 SNTAGT. This CDR3 contains 15 residues. Trimming removed 3 bases from V and 0 bases from J; junction bases left unmatched: 3. CDR3 nucleotides: TGTGCCAGCAGTGAAAGCGGGGGCCACCAAGAGACCCAGTACTTC. Amino acids: CASSESGGHQETQYF.

This sequence joins TRBV4-1 and TRBJ2-5, with D maybe TRBD2 (6 bases). The CDR3 contains 15 residues. Germline values: CDR1 MGHRA, CDR2 YSYEKL. Trimming took 6 bases from V and 2 from J, leaving 16 bases between them. In nucleotides, the CDR3 is TGCGCCAGCAGTCCTACCCGGGACTGGCAAGAGACCCAGTACTTC. Amino acids: CASSPTRDWQETQYF.

The chain couples TRBV18 to TRBJ2-1; D remains ambiguous. Germline CDR1 is KGHSH and CDR2 is LQKENI. Between the trimmed V and J ends, which lost 6 bases and 4 bases, there was a span of 13 bases. CDR3 length: 14 residues. The CDR3 DNA reads as TGTGCCAGCTCGGCTAGGCATAGTTACAATGAGCAGTTCTTC. Its protein product is CASSARHSYNEQFF.

This clone came up a few times. This sequence joins TRBV7-9 and TRBJ1-1; D perhaps matches TRBD1 (6 bases). The length of the CDR3 is 13 residues. The V end lost 5 bases, the J end lost 1 base, and 8 bases lay between the germline ends. CDR1 and CDR2 from the germline V gene are SEHNR and FQNEAQ (reference sequence). In nucleotides, the CDR3 is TGTGCCAGCAGCCCACAGGGGAACACTGAAGCTTTCTTT. It codes for CASSPQGNTEAFF.

The chain uses TRBV14 and TRBJ2-7, with D perhaps TRBD2 (5 bases). The CDR3 contains 13 residues. V was trimmed by 4 bases and J by 4 bases, leaving 11 bases between them. CDR1 is SGHDN and CDR2 is FVKESK in the germline V gene. Written as DNA, the CDR3 is TGTGCCAGCAGCCGATTCGGGATTTACGAGCAGTACTTC. Protein sequence: CASSRFGIYEQYF.

The chain uses TRBV19 and TRBJ1-5, with 7 nucleotides matching TRBD1. The J segment lost 1 base and the V segment lost 7 bases, leaving 19 bases of the junction unmatched. In germline, CDR1 is LNHDA, CDR2 SQIVND (reference sequence). The CDR3 covers 19 residues. The CDR3 is CASTVQGEILRGSNQPQHF. For the CDR3, the DNA is TGTGCCAGTACTGTCCAGGGGGAGATCTTAAGGGGAAGCAATCAGCCCCAGCATTTT.

The V gene is TRBV4-1, the J gene TRBJ2-3; 9 bases are a match to TRBD2. CDR3 length: 20 residues. Germline CDR1 reads MGHRA; CDR2 reads YSYEKL. V shed 4 bases and J 0 bases; nucleotides not matched to a gene: 17. The CDR3 nucleotides read TGCGCCAGCAGCCCCCAACCGACGGCTAGCGGGGCGCCTAGCACAGATACGCAGTATTTT. This codes for CASSPQPTASGAPSTDTQYF.

The chain links TRBV6-5 to TRBJ2-7, with TRBD2 identical over 12 bases. In germline, CDR1 is MNHEY, CDR2 SVGAGI. The CDR3 is 15 residues long. Trimming took 6 bases from V and 7 from J; bases not matched to a gene: 10. This CDR3 is CASSPRLAGAGEQYF. The CDR3 DNA reads as TGTGCCAGCAGCCCACGACTAGCGGGGGCCGGGGAGCAGTACTTC.

V and J are TRBV28 and TRBJ2-1, with D unresolved. Germline CDR1 MDHEN, CDR2 SYDVKM. V lost 9 bases and J lost 0, with 9 bases in between. CDR3 length: 13 amino acids. In DNA, the CDR3 is TGTGCCAGTATGCAGGACTCCTACAATGAGCAGTTCTTC. Protein sequence: CASMQDSYNEQFF.

This chain links TRBV6-5 with TRBJ2-2; D is uncertain. The CDR3 contains 13 residues. Per germline, CDR1 MNHEY and CDR2 SVGAGI. V was trimmed by 2 bases and J by 2 bases, leaving 3 bases between them. The CDR3 DNA reads as TGTGCCAGCAGTTACCCAAACACCGGGGAGCTGTTTTTT. Residues: CASSYPNTGELFF.

This rearrangement joins TRBV18 to TRBJ2-1; 13 bases match TRBD2. The CDR3 sequence is 16 residues long. V lost 4 bases and J lost 10; bases outside the gene matches: 10. Germline-derived CDR1 and CDR2 are KGHSH and LQKENI. CDR3 in DNA: TGTGCCAGCTCACTTGGGGGACTAGCGGGGTCCCGAGAGCAGTTCTTC. Its translation is CASSLGGLAGSREQFF.

There are a few counts of this clone. V usage is TRBV6-6 and J usage is TRBJ2-5, with D uncertain. The J call may be mistaken, given a closer DNA end match to TRBJ2-7. The CDR3 runs 11 residues. Germline V gives CDR1 MNHNY, CDR2 SVGAGI (reference sequence). The CDR3 sequence: CASIRDYEQYF. For the CDR3, the DNA is TGTGCCAGCATTAGGGACTACGAGCAGTACTTC.